This T cell receptor (beta chain) comes out of a study of blood T cell repertoires in COVID-19. The germline V gene encodes CDR1 MDHEN and CDR2 SYDVKM. This CDR3 region has 14 residues. The junction had 3 bases not matched to a gene; V was cut back by 4 bases and J by 6 bases. Sequencing used immunoSEQ multiplex PCR; TCRdb keeps in-frame clones, though not all of them. The sample lists some 250,000 clones, around 85% occurring once. The sequenced material came from PBMCs or T cells enriched from blood (not recorded which). V is TRBV28 and J is TRBJ1-2; 12 nucleotides align to TRBD1. The receptor was isolated from a woman aged 45-65 years who had recovered from COVID-19. The CDR3 DNA sequence: TGTGCCAGCAGTTGGGGGACAGGGGGCCATGGCTACACCTTC. The encoded protein is CASSWGTGGHGYTF.